This TCR beta chain was captured in a study of regulatory T cells in long-lasting Graves disease. This clonotype has just a few counts. CDR3-region Arm-PCR and iRepertoire HTBI primers produced the TCR beta libraries. TCRdb independently ran MiXCR on the multiplex PCR reads; one entry per CDR3 protein. Here the sample spans around 400,000 distinct CDR3 sequences, roughly 21% being singletons. Time point meaning: persistent/refractory GD, antithyroid drugs over 5 years with positive TRAb. Construction of the TCR library relied on RNA isolated from PBMCs. The germline CDR1 and CDR2 sequences are DFQATT and SNEGSKA (reference sequence). V shed 5 bases and J 6 bases; nucleotides not matched to a gene: 6. The CDR3 covers 13 residues.

The material sequenced was peripheral blood mononuclear cells (PBMCs), taken when the disease was refractory, from a patient treated with antithyroid drugs. The rearrangement links TRBV20-1 to TRBJ1-1; 10 bases are a match to TRBD1. This TCR derives from a female donor with Graves disease. CDR3 region: CSAGTGVRAEAFF. CDR3 coding DNA: TGCAGTGCTGGGACAGGGGTTCGGGCTGAAGCTTTCTTT.